This T cell receptor beta chain stems from a study of blood T cell repertoires in COVID-19. Here immunoSEQ multiplex PCR was the method, and the copy in TCRdb shows in-frame clones only, minus some. The table records 310,000 or so clones, about nine tenths of them present only once. This clone was recorded once. Germline values: CDR1 SEHNR, CDR2 FQNEAQ (reference sequence). The CDR3 is 17 amino acids. V was pared by 5 bases and J by 4 bases, with 20 bases between. The source material was peripheral blood. The V and J genes are TRBV7-9 and TRBJ2-2; no clear D. The clonotype was recovered from a man aged 45-60 years with active or convalescent COVID-19. This CDR3 is CASSVQGGRLATGELFF. CDR3 nucleotide sequence: TGTGCCAGCAGCGTCCAAGGCGGCCGTCTGGCCACCGGGGAGCTGTTTTTT.